The present T cell receptor beta chain was sequenced within a study of Ad26.COV2.S vaccination and SARS-CoV-2 variants (TCRdb year 2021). Regarding the research as a whole: Donors in the vaccine arm were drawn from COV1001, a multicentre, randomized, double-blind, placebo-controlled phase I-IIa trial testing Ad26.COV2.S in healthy adults. Trial participants were randomized into five groups of five: low-dose or high-dose Ad26.COV2.S given once or twice, or placebo on both occasions. TCRbeta repertoire sequencing was used to assess the specificity and breadth of SARS-CoV-2-reactive T cell receptors after Ad26.COV2.S vaccination. A total of some 30 samples were included in the TCR-sequenced set, comprising about 20 Ad26.COV2.S vaccine recipients, 5 placebo recipients and 8 SARS-CoV-2 convalescent individuals. Ad26.COV2.S was administered intramuscularly at a dose of 5x10^10 or 1x10^11 viral particles, either as one shot or as two shots given 56 days apart. Investigators did not know the trial group allocation while performing experiments and assessing outcomes.

The immunoSEQ Assay was the method used to sequence TCRbeta CDR3 regions. After extraction, genomic DNA underwent amplification by bias-controlled multiplex PCR, followed by high-throughput sequencing. As for the authors' bioinformatics: To quantify the absolute abundance of each unique TCRbeta CDR3 region, sequences were collapsed and filtered. Usable DNA was measured by amplifying reference genes present in all nucleated cells, and TCRbeta template counts were normalized to that usable DNA to estimate T cell fraction. Repertoire TCRs were annotated as SARS-CoV-2-specific when V gene, CDR3 amino acid sequence and J gene were exactly matched to a known reactive TCR set. The reference SARS-CoV-2 TCR set was derived from MIRA and filtered for enrichment in COVID-19-positive ImmuneCODE repertoires, a step that removed public or cross-reactive TCRs. Using the MIRA antigens, annotated TCRs were further analysed by specific ORF or by position within an ORF. Depth was the summed frequency of annotated unique rearrangements, while breadth was defined as annotated unique rearrangements over total unique productive rearrangements. Two-sided Wilcoxon rank-sum tests were used to compare TCR breadth between groups. As stored in TCRdb, this immuneACCESS dataset retains in-frame rearrangements with V and J assigned. A fraction of the clones does not appear; measured against another copy, unresolved V genes explain less than half of the discrepancy, and the remainder lacks a known reason. V and J calls and clone size are those listed in that table; D and trimming were worked out from the DNA. Across this sample there are about 680,000 clones, with about 89% seen only once. Clones ranked in the top ten supply about 1.5% of the sample.

The germline V gene specifies MNHEY as CDR1 and SVGEGT as CDR2. The CDR3 measures 13 amino acids from cysteine to phenylalanine. Kept here is only the CDR3 DNA, which spans 39 bases and is read in frame from base 1. V is reduced by 5 bases and J by 1 base, leaving a spacing of 9 bases between them. As to this clone: Its antigen is not yet known. Nothing much larger sits one base from this clone, and base qualities are not available.

Interpreted using the paper, the treatment or condition label stands for: some 20 received Ad26.COV2.S at low or high dose, single or two shots; about 5 received placebo; per-sample allocation not given. Repertoires of vaccine and placebo recipients were sequenced from samples taken on day 63 after the first injection. Cohort 1b enrolled about two dozen adults aged 18-55 years at a single site in Boston, USA, between 29 July and 7 August 2020. As a vaccine, Ad26.COV2.S was a replication-incompetent adenovirus type 26 vector that expressed a prefusion-stabilized SARS-CoV-2 spike protein derived from the original Wuhan strain. Paper-wide results and their limitations: Comparable non-spike TCR breadth was observed between vaccine and placebo recipients, consistent with only spike being contained in the vaccine. After vaccination, spike-specific CD8+ and CD4+ T cell responses were reported to show substantial breadth. According to the authors, total T cell responses may have been underestimated by the TCR breadth and depth analyses. The study was not powered for comparison of responses between vaccine doses or regimens. Compared with placebo recipients, Ad26.COV2.S recipients showed higher spike-specific TCR breadth (P = 0.0014).

The chain uses TRBV6-2 or TRBV6-3 and TRBJ2-7; TRBD2 could be the D gene, as 5 bases match. This receptor was obtained from a person aged 18-60 years who received the Ad26.COV2.S COVID-19 vaccine or a placebo. The material sequenced was peripheral blood, taken in a trial of Ad26.COV2.S vaccine versus placebo. The CDR3 in this case is CASSRTPSYEQYF. The nucleotides are TGTGCCAGCAGTCGGACTCCTTCCTACGAGCAGTACTTC.